The rows below give T cell receptor beta chains drawn from one sample of a study of T-cell reconstitution after alpha-beta-depleted transplantation in children. TCRdb reanalysed the PCR reads using MiXCR and keeps one entry per CDR3 protein. Among 200,000 to 250,000 distinct CDR3 sequences, approximately 10% were seen once, and the ten largest hold 28%. The material sequenced was PBMCs, taken before TCRalphabeta/CD19-depleted stem cell transplant. These receptors came from a child under two years old with acute myeloid leukemia, due to receive a stem cell transplant. Both conserved end residues are part of each CDR3. The D gene is left open where the match is weak. Clone size is shown for a subset of rows, as once, few, many or a class of expanded clone.

abundance	v_gene	j_gene	d_gene	CDR3aa	CDR3nt
few	TRBV2	TRBJ1-5	.	CASSEEGALVGQPQHF	TGTGCCAGCAGTGAAGAAGGGGCCCTGGTGGGACAGCCCCAGCATTTT
.	TRBV5-1	TRBJ2-1	TRBD2	CASSFGGSGGSYYNEQFF	TGCGCCAGCAGCTTCGGTGGTAGCGGGGGGTCCTACTACAATGAGCAGTTCTTC
few	TRBV10-1	TRBJ1-6	.	CASSGRGGYSPLHF	TGCGCCAGCAGCGGACGGGGTGGGTATTCACCCCTCCACTTT
many	TRBV5-1	TRBJ2-1	TRBD2	CASSFFAGGTAEQFF	TGCGCCAGCAGCTTTTTCGCGGGAGGGACTGCTGAGCAGTTCTTC
many	TRBV21-1	TRBJ1-1	.	CASSKAIPCYTEAFF	TGTGCCAGCAGCAAAGCTATTCCTTGTTACACTGAAGCTTTCTTT
many	TRBV27	TRBJ2-1	TRBD2	CASSIIAGGTYNEQFF	TGTGCCAGCAGTATAATAGCGGGAGGGACATACAATGAGCAGTTCTTC
many	TRBV18	TRBJ2-7	TRBD2	CASSPSTSGTYEQYF	TGTGCCAGCTCACCATCGACCAGCGGGACCTACGAGCAGTACTTC
few	TRBV29-1	TRBJ1-1	.	CSVGGAENTEAFF	TGCAGCGTTGGTGGGGCAGAGAACACTGAAGCTTTCTTT
many	TRBV6-1	TRBJ2-7	TRBD2	CASNRLAGTYEQYF	TGTGCCAGCAATAGACTAGCGGGAACCTACGAGCAGTACTTC
many	TRBV3-1	TRBJ2-2	.	CASSPMGDTGELFF	TGTGCCAGCAGCCCGATGGGGGACACCGGGGAGCTGTTTTTT
many	TRBV11-3	TRBJ2-7	.	CASSLQSSYEQYF	TGTGCCAGCAGCTTACAAAGCTCCTACGAGCAGTACTTC
many	TRBV12-3/TRBV12-4	TRBJ1-2	.	CASSHPPLRDGYTF	TGTGCCAGCAGTCATCCTCCCCTCAGGGATGGCTACACCTTC
few	TRBV7-2	TRBJ2-7	.	CASSPNWGSIQRYYEQYF	TGTGCCAGCAGCCCTAATTGGGGCAGTATTCAAAGATACTACGAGCAGTACTTC
many	TRBV2	TRBJ1-2	TRBD1	CASSGDRAVLYGYTF	TGTGCCAGCAGTGGTGACAGGGCCGTCCTCTATGGCTACACCTTC
many	TRBV2	TRBJ2-1	TRBD2	CASSEGLAGGLVEFF	TGTGCCAGCAGTGAAGGACTAGCGGGAGGGCTTGTTGAATTCTTC
many	TRBV6-5	TRBJ2-2	TRBD2	CASSLAGYAGELFF	TGTGCCAGCAGTCTAGCGGGGTACGCCGGGGAGCTGTTTTTT